Presented here are 5 T cell receptor beta chains from one specimen sequenced in a study of response to subunit inactivated influenza vaccine. TCRdb recomputed calls from the RT-PCR reads with MiXCR, one row per CDR3 protein. The repertoire holds about 530,000 distinct CDR3 sequences, with roughly 13% as singletons. The material was PBMCs from blood, obtained more than 35 days after vaccination. These receptors were obtained from a man aged 50-59 years who received an inactivated influenza vaccine.

This clonotype was observed a few times. The V and J genes are TRBV12-3 or TRBV12-4 and TRBJ2-1; 13 bases match TRBD2. Unmatched junction bases numbered 2, after V lost 6 bases and J lost 3 bases. This CDR3 is 15 amino acids long. CDR3 sequence: CASRGLAGNYNEQFF. For the CDR3, the DNA is TGTGCCAGCAGGGGACTAGCGGGGAACTACAATGAGCAGTTCTTC.

This clonotype was counted between two and nine times. The chain has TRBV4-2 and TRBJ2-5; the match to TRBD2 covers 9 bases. With V trimmed by 0 bases and J by 5 bases, 7 bases remained unmatched. CDR1 and CDR2 (germline): LGHNA, YNFKEQ. The CDR3 consists of 16 residues. The CDR3 sequence is CASSQDSSGSRETQYF. CDR3 bases: TGTGCCAGCAGCCAAGATAGTAGCGGGAGCAGGGAGACCCAGTACTTC.

The genes are TRBV7-2 and TRBJ1-6, with D uncertain. Trimming took off 4 bases at V and 5 bases at J, with 18 bases between the two ends. The CDR3 sequence is 17 residues long. The germline gives CDR1 SGHTA, CDR2 FQGNSA. CDR3 bases: TGTGCCAGCAGCTCTCAGCTTGCCCAGTTTAATAATTCACCCCTCCACTTT. The encoded protein is CASSSQLAQFNNSPLHF.

This clonotype was observed many times. CDR3 DNA sequence: TGTGCCAGCAGCTTGTTCGCCTATTTTGGGGGGCAAACGACTGAAGCTTTCTTT. Translated, it gives CASSLFAYFGGQTTEAFF. The chain uses TRBV5-5 and TRBJ1-1; D may be TRBD1 (6 bases). Between the trimmed V and J ends, which lost 1 base and 5 bases, there was a span of 24 bases. This CDR3 is 18 amino acids long. Germline CDR1 is SGHKS and CDR2 is YYEKEE (reference sequence).

The rearrangement links TRBV28 to TRBJ2-6, with D maybe TRBD2 (5 bases). The CDR3 has 15 residues. CDR1 and CDR2 (germline): MDHEN, SYDVKM. Between the trimmed V and J ends, which lost 7 bases and 4 bases, there was a span of 14 bases. The CDR3, as DNA: TGTGCCAGCACGGGATGGTTGTCCGGGGCCAACGTCCTGACTTTC. This gives the protein CASTGWLSGANVLTF. Full variable domain (missing parts from reference TRBV28 and TRBJ2-6): DVKVTQSSRYLVKRTGEKVFLECVQDMDHENMFWYRQDPGLGLRLIYFSYDVKMKEKGDIPEGYSVSREKKERFSLILESASTNQTSMYLCASTGWLSGANVLTFGAGSRLTVL.